This TCR beta chain originates from a study of shared clonotypes between healthy human individuals. This clone has more than one count but fewer than ten. It was approximately 100 million PBMCs that unsorted samples used for genomic DNA. Germline V lookup: CDR1 KGHSY, CDR2 FQNENV. The CDR3 has 16 amino acids. Unmatched junction bases numbered 3, after V lost 4 bases and J lost 3 bases. Original processing notes: Owing to the provision of junction-only sequences devoid of quality scores by immunoSEQ, filtering differed. Produced via immunoSEQ multiplex PCR; TCRdb's table is partial and in-frame only. That table is the source of V, J and clone size, and D and trimming were worked out from the DNA. Of about 490,000 clones in the sample, roughly 85% are singletons; the top ten hold over 9.5%.

This rearrangement joins TRBV16 to TRBJ2-4; 13 bases line up with TRBD2. Sequenced material: PBMCs. This clonotype originated in a woman in her 40s in good health. Some clones in this sample may be carry-over from other donors' samples. CDR3 nucleotides: TGTGCCAGCAGCCTGGGACTAGCGGGAAGCAAAAACATTCAGTACTTC. Translating gives CASSLGLAGSKNIQYF.